This TCR beta chain was observed in a study of CD8 T cells in ankylosing spondylitis. This CDR3 comprises 11 residues. With 10 bases removed from V and 0 bases from J, the gap between germline ends came to 7 bases. This clonotype has more than one count but fewer than ten. Antigen: not known. TCRdb called the 5' RACE reads again in MiXCR, with one record for every CDR3 protein. This repertoire shows a few hundred thousand distinct CDR3 sequences, 18% found once; its top ten account for 25% to 40%. Study findings and constraints: Reactive arthritis synovial fluid and blood previously showed some of these motif variants. From matched ankylosing spondylitis synovial fluid, disease-linked clones were reportedly recovered at significantly enriched levels.

The receptor's source is a male donor with ankylosing spondylitis or in good health (not recorded which). This chain connects TRBV12-3 or TRBV12-4 to TRBJ2-7; no definite D call. Sample: blood, either unsorted or a sorted T cell fraction (not recorded which). The chain's CDR3 is CATAHSYEQYF. CDR3 bases: TGTGCCACCGCCCACTCCTACGAGCAGTACTTC.